The clone carrying this TCR beta chain was counted only a few times. Its antigen is undetermined. Trimming took 3 bases from V and 5 from J, leaving 10 bases between them. Germline CDR1 SEHNR, CDR2 FQNEAQ (reference sequence). The CDR3 contains 13 residues. Each CDR3 protein gets one entry after TCRdb re-called the RT-PCR reads with MiXCR. This sample has about 180,000 distinct CDR3 sequences, with around 9% found just once. This specimen belongs to a study of response to subunit inactivated influenza vaccine. Study observations and caveats: The authors put forward the suggestion that each seasonal influenza vaccination may bring in only a limited number of new T cells.

The source is a man aged 50 or older who received an inactivated influenza vaccine. This specimen consisted of non-naive T cells sorted from PBMCs, obtained on the day of vaccination. V and J are TRBV7-9 and TRBJ1-1, with a tentative D call TRBD1 (5 bases). As DNA, the CDR3 is TGTGCCAGCAGCTTGTCCTGGGGGACTGAAGCTTTCTTT. Protein: CASSLSWGTEAFF.